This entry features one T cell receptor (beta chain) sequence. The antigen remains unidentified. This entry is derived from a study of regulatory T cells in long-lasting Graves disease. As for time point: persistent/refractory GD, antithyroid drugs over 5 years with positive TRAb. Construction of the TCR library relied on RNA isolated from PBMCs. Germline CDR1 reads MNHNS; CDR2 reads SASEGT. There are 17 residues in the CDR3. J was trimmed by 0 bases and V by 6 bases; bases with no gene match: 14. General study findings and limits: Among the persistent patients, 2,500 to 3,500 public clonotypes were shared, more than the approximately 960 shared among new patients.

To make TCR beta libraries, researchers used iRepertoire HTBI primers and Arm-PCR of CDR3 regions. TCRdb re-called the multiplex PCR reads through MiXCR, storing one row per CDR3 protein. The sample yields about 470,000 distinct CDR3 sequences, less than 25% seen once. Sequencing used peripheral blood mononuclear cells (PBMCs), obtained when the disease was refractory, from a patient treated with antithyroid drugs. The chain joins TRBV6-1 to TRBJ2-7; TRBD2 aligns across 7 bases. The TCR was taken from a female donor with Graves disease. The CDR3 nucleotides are TGTGCCAGCAGGGGGACTACCGGCGTAAAGACCTCCTACGAGCAGTACTTC. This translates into CASRGTTGVKTSYEQYF.